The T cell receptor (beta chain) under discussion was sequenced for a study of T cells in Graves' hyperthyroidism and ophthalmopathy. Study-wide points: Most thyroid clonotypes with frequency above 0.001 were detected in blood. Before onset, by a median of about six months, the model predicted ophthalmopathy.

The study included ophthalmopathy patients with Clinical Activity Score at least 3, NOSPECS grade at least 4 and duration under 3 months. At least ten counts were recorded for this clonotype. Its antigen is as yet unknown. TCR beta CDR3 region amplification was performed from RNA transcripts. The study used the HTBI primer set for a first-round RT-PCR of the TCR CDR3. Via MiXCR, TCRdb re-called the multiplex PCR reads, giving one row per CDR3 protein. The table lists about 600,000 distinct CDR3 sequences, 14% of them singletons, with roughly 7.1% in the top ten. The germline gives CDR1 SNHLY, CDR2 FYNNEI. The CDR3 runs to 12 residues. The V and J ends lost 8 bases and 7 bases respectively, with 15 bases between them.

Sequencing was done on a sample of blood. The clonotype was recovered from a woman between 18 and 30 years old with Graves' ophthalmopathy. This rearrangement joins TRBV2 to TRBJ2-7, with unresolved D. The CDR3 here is CASGPRPREQYF. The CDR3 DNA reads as TGTGCCAGCGGGCCCCGACCTAGGGAGCAGTACTTC.